A single sample gave rise to the 26 T cell receptor beta chains below, sequenced in a study of T-cell reconstitution after alpha-beta-depleted transplantation in children. Unique molecular identifiers were incorporated during preparation of the TCRbeta library. TCRdb reprocessed the PCR reads via MiXCR and lists one record per CDR3 protein. The table lists some 490,000 distinct CDR3 sequences, approximately 12% of them singletons, with about 5.4% in the top ten. This material consisted of PBMCs from the stem cell graft donor, taken from the stem cell graft. The receptor set was obtained from a human donor who donated a stem cell graft to a child with combined immunodeficiency.

This clonotype has more than one count but fewer than ten. This rearrangement joins TRBV12-3 or TRBV12-4 to TRBJ2-3; 8 bases line up with TRBD2. V shed 6 bases, J shed 2 bases, and the junction held 16 bases outside the gene matches. This CDR3 has 18 amino acids. CDR3 nucleotides: TGTGCCAGCAGCCGGGGAGGGTATAGCGGGACCGCCACAGATACGCAGTATTTT. Protein sequence: CASSRGGYSGTATDTQYF.

This chain uses TRBV6-5 with TRBJ2-3, with 10 positions matching TRBD1. Germline V gene lookup returns CDR1 MNHEY and CDR2 SVGAGI. With 2 bases clipped from V and 3 bases from J, the junction kept 8 bases outside the gene matches. The CDR3 runs 17 residues. The CDR3 region is CASSYRRDRGQTDTQYF. The CDR3 DNA is TGTGCCAGCAGTTACCGACGGGACAGGGGCCAGACAGATACGCAGTATTTT.

This clonotype has just a few counts. J is TRBJ2-5 and V is TRBV12-3 or TRBV12-4; D might be TRBD2 (7 bases). The CDR3 extends over 14 amino acids. The ends were cut back, 6 bases at V and 5 bases at J, with 16 bases in the middle. CDR3 bases: TGTGCCAGCAGGGCCGGGGGGCAGGGGGAGACCCAGTACTTC. Translating it yields CASRAGGQGETQYF.

The chain is built from TRBV29-1 and TRBJ1-5, with no clear D. Trimming cost V 4 bases and J 2 bases, with 6 bases left between them. This CDR3 comprises 12 residues. Germline values: CDR1 SQVTM, CDR2 ANQGSEA. CDR3: CSVASGNQPQHF. CDR3 DNA sequence: TGCAGCGTTGCGTCGGGCAATCAGCCCCAGCATTTT.

This clonotype appeared many times. The chain joins TRBV12-3 or TRBV12-4 to TRBJ2-1; TRBD2 matches at 8 bases. Germline trimming cut 5 bases from V and 8 bases from J; bases unmatched to any gene: 8. CDR3 length: 14 amino acids. As DNA, the CDR3 is TGTGCCAGCAGTCCCGGGACTAGTCGCGATGAGCAGTTCTTC. Its protein is CASSPGTSRDEQFF.

This chain links TRBV5-4 with TRBJ2-4; 8 nucleotides match TRBD1. CDR1 and CDR2 from the germline V gene are SGHNT and YYREEE (reference sequence). The CDR3 has 14 residues. The V and J ends lost 0 bases and 6 bases, in that order; junction bases with no gene match: 2. The chain's CDR3 is CASSLGGQGNIQYF. For the CDR3, the DNA is TGTGCCAGCAGCTTGGGAGGACAGGGAAACATTCAGTACTTC.

This rearrangement joins TRBV11-2 to TRBJ2-5, with 9 bases that match TRBD2. V trimming: 1 base; J trimming: 1 base; junction bases outside the gene matches: 16. The CDR3 covers 20 residues. In germline, CDR1 is SGHAT, CDR2 FQNNGV. CDR3 residues: CASSLVRTLSGSAFQETQYF. The CDR3 DNA sequence: TGTGCCAGCAGCTTAGTCCGAACGCTTAGCGGGAGCGCCTTCCAAGAGACCCAGTACTTC. The full variable domain, in which reference TRBV11-2 and TRBJ2-5 provide the parts outside the CDR3, is EAGVAQSPRYKIIEKRQSVAFWCNPISGHATLYWYQQILGQGPKLLIQFQNNGVVDDSQLPKDRFSAERLKGVDSTLKIQPAKLEDSAVYLCASSLVRTLSGSAFQETQYFGPGTRLLVL.

The table lists this clonotype with many counts. The chain joins TRBV12-3 or TRBV12-4 to TRBJ2-7; a possible D gene is TRBD2 (6 bases). V was shortened by 2 bases and J by 5 bases, with 10 bases between the two germline ends. The length of the CDR3 is 13 residues. In nucleotides, the CDR3 is TGTGCCAGCAGTTTAAGGTCTAGCGACGAGCAGTACTTC. Translated, it gives CASSLRSSDEQYF.

This clonotype has a handful of counts. V gene TRBV9 combines with J gene TRBJ2-3; 8 nucleotides line up with TRBD2. With V trimmed by 3 bases and J by 2 bases, 8 bases remained unmatched. The length of the CDR3 is 16 residues. Looked up from germline, CDR1 is SGDLS and CDR2 is YYNGEE. DNA for the CDR3: TGTGCCAGCAGCGCACTATCGGGGGGGACCACAGATACGCAGTATTTT. This gives the protein CASSALSGGTTDTQYF.

In its sample, this clonotype was seen many times. This rearrangement joins TRBV29-1 to TRBJ1-5; D is uncertain. V gave up 7 bases and J gave up 4 bases, with 17 bases separating them. Per the germline V gene, CDR1 is SQVTM and CDR2 is ANQGSEA. The CDR3 runs to 14 residues. The CDR3 is CSAAPGVSNQPQHF. The CDR3 nucleotides are TGCAGCGCTGCCCCTGGGGTGAGTAATCAGCCCCAGCATTTT.

This clonotype was counted at least ten times. The chain joins TRBV21-1 to TRBJ2-1. TRBV21-1 constitutes a pseudogene. CDR3 length: 15 residues. The CDR3 region is CASSKGLWRNNEQFF. Here the CDR3 DNA reads TGTGCCAGCAGCAAAGGGTTGTGGCGGAACAATGAGCAGTTCTTC.

This clonotype occurred a few times. This rearrangement joins TRBV20-1 to TRBJ2-1; maybe TRBD1 (6 bases). Germline V gene data show CDR1 as DFQATT and CDR2 as SNEGSKA (reference sequence). The CDR3 sequence is 12 residues long. Trimming removed 0 bases from V and 15 bases from J, with 15 bases in between. The CDR3: CSAREALAGVFF. The CDR3 DNA follows: TGCAGTGCTAGAGAAGCGTTGGCAGGGGTGTTCTTC.

This clonotype was counted a few times. This chain joins TRBV20-1 and TRBJ2-7; 11 bases match TRBD1. The CDR3 extends over 15 amino acids. V lost 6 bases to trimming and J lost 1 base; unmatched junction nucleotides: 8. Germline assignment: CDR1 DFQATT and CDR2 SNEGSKA (reference sequence). CDR3 sequence reads: CSAEPGQGGSYEQYF. The CDR3, as DNA: TGCAGTGCCGAACCGGGACAGGGGGGTTCCTACGAGCAGTACTTC.

In the case of this clonotype: The junction and the germline gene differ at one end; a read error may be behind it. This chain connects TRBV7-9 to TRBJ2-5; D is ambiguous. The length of the CDR3 is 15 residues. Germline-derived CDR1 and CDR2 are SEHNR and FQNEAQ (reference sequence). CDR3 sequence (DNA): TGTGCCAGCAGCCCCGCCGGGTGGTACCAAGAGACCAAGTACTTC. Protein: CASSPAGWYQETKYF.

This clonotype has a handful of counts. J is TRBJ1-2 and V is TRBV9; D is perhaps TRBD1 (6 bases). The CDR3 totals 16 residues. CDR1 is SGDLS and CDR2 is YYNGEE in the germline V gene. The V and J ends lost 0 bases and 2 bases respectively, with 14 bases between them. The CDR3 coding sequence is TGTGCCAGCAGCGTAGCTCGAGGGGGATTAAACTATGGCTACACCTTC. Translation: CASSVARGGLNYGYTF.

The chain carries TRBV12-3 or TRBV12-4 and TRBJ1-2; D remains unclear. The CDR3 covers 14 residues. With 1 base removed from V and 4 bases from J, the gap between germline ends came to 10 bases. The CDR3 loop is CASSLGAYGYGYTF. The CDR3, as DNA: TGTGCCAGCAGTTTAGGGGCTTACGGCTATGGCTACACCTTC.

This clonotype was picked up many times. V gene TRBV10-3 combines with J gene TRBJ2-7; TRBD1 matches 11 bases. Germline assignment: CDR1 ENHRY and CDR2 SYGVKD. The CDR3 consists of 12 residues. V lost 6 bases to trimming and J lost 6 bases; unmatched junction nucleotides: 1. CDR3 DNA sequence: TGTGCCATCAGGGACAGGGGGCTCGAGCAGTACTTC. This codes for CAIRDRGLEQYF.

In its sample, this clonotype was seen a few times. This chain uses TRBV7-2 with TRBJ2-7; D not resolved. Trimming removed 5 bases from V and 0 bases from J, with 11 bases in between. Germline CDR1 is SGHTA and CDR2 is FQGNSA. This CDR3 spans 14 amino acids. CDR3 residues: CASSLGFYSYEQYF. CDR3 nucleotide sequence: TGTGCCAGCAGCCTGGGGTTCTACTCCTACGAGCAGTACTTC. The whole variable domain, filled in from reference TRBV7-2 and TRBJ2-7, reads GAGVSQSPSNKVTEKGKDVELRCDPISGHTALYWYRQSLGQGLEFLIYFQGNSAPDKSGLPSDRFSAERTGGSVSTLTIQRTQQEDSAVYLCASSLGFYSYEQYFGPGTRLTVT.

The rearrangement joins TRBV7-6 to TRBJ2-7; D remains unclear. The CDR3 sequence is 17 residues long. Germline-derived CDR1 and CDR2 are SGHVS and FNYEAQ. The V end was cut by 5 bases, the J end by 5 bases, with 25 bases between. The CDR3 reads CASSNFSMWGGFHEQYF. The CDR3 coding sequence is TGTGCCAGCAGCAATTTTTCAATGTGGGGTGGATTCCACGAGCAGTACTTC.

This clonotype was seen many times. This chain links TRBV7-2 with TRBJ1-2, with D possibly being TRBD1 (5 bases). Trimming removed 6 bases at V and 7 bases at J, with 21 bases between. This CDR3 contains 15 residues. Germline V gene sequence: CDR1 SGHTA, CDR2 FQGNSA. The CDR3 DNA follows: TGTGCCAGCAGGAAAGATCAGGGAAATTTGCGTGGCTACACCTTC. It translates to CASRKDQGNLRGYTF.

This clonotype came up many times. A junction end diverges from the germline sequence, so it may reflect a read error. The chain carries TRBV4-3 and TRBJ2-1; D uncertain. This CDR3 contains 12 residues. CDR1 and CDR2 (germline): LGHNA, YSLEER. The CDR3, as DNA: TGCGCCAGCAGCCGAGGCTACGATGAGCAGTTCTTC. It codes for CASSRGYDEQFF.

This clonotype appeared a few times. One end of the junction fails to match germline, which may point to a read error. V and J are TRBV5-1 and TRBJ2-7; a weak D match, TRBD2 (5 bases). The CDR3 consists of 12 residues. Germline V gives CDR1 SGHRS, CDR2 YFSETQ. For the CDR3, the DNA is TGCGCCAGCAGCTTGGGTACCCGGGAACCCGACTTC. Translating gives CASSLGTREPDF.

This clonotype was seen a few times. The chain joins TRBV20-1 to TRBJ2-1, with D maybe TRBD1 (6 bases). Germline V lookup: CDR1 DFQATT, CDR2 SNEGSKA (reference sequence). The CDR3 loop spans 16 amino acids. Trimming took 6 bases from V and 8 from J, leaving 26 bases between them. The CDR3 is CSAVPADHGTHDEQFF. CDR3 in DNA: TGCAGTGCCGTCCCTGCGGACCATGGGACACACGATGAGCAGTTCTTC.

This clonotype was counted at least ten times. This chain links TRBV27 with TRBJ2-7, with D possibly called TRBD1 or TRBD2 (7 bases each). Germline V gene data show CDR1 as MNHEY and CDR2 as SMNVEV (reference sequence). V was pared by 5 bases and J by 3 bases, with 17 bases between. The CDR3 runs to 15 residues. CDR3 DNA sequence: TGTGCCAGCAGTCCAGGGGGGGGATCCCTCTACGAGCAGTACTTC. The encoded protein is CASSPGGGSLYEQYF.

The sample holds a few counts of this clonotype. The chain carries TRBV7-9 and TRBJ2-7, with D uncertain. V lost 8 bases to trimming and J lost 6 bases, with 11 bases between them. CDR3 length: 11 amino acids. Germline V CDR1 and CDR2: SEHNR, FQNEAQ (reference sequence). The CDR3 region is CASLGVGEQYF. CDR3 nucleotides: TGTGCCAGCCTTGGAGTGGGCGAGCAGTACTTC.

The chain carries TRBV12-3 or TRBV12-4 and TRBJ1-5, with 8 bases aligning to TRBD1. There are 16 residues in the CDR3. Germline trimming cut 6 bases from V and 0 bases from J; bases unmatched to any gene: 7. The CDR3, as DNA: TGTGCCAGCAGCGCGACAGGGGATTTTAGCAATCAGCCCCAGCATTTT. This sequence encodes CASSATGDFSNQPQHF.